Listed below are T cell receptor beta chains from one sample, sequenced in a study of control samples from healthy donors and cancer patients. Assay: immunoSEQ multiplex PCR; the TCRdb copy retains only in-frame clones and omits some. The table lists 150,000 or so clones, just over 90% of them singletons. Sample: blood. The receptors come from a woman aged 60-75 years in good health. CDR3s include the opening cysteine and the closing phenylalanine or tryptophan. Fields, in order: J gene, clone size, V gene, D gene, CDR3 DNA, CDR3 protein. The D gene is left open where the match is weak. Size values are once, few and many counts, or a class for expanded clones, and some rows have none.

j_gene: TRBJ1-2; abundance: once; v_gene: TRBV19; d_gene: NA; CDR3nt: TGTGCCAGTCCGGCCCCCCCCTATGGCTACACCTTC; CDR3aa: CASPAPPYGYTF
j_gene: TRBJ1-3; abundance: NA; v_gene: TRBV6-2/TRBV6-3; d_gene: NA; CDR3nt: TGTGCCAGCAGTTACATAGGATCTGGAAACACCATATATTTT; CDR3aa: CASSYIGSGNTIYF
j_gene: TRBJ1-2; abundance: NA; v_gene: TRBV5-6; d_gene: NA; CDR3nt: TGTGCCAGCAGCTTGATCAAGAACTATGGCTACACCTTC; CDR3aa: CASSLIKNYGYTF
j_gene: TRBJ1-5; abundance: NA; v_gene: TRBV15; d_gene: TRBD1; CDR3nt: TGTGCCACCAGCAAGGGACAGGGTGACAATCAGCCCCAGCATTTT; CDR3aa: CATSKGQGDNQPQHF
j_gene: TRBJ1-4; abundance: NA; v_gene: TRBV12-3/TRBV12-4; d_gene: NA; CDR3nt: TGTGCCAGCAATTTGAGTCGGGGTGAAAAACTGTTTTTT; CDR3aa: CASNLSRGEKLFF
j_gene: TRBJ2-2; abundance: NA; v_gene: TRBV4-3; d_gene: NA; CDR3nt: TGCGCCAGCAGCCAAGTTTGGGGGGCCAACACCGGGGAGCTGTTTTTT; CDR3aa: CASSQVWGANTGELFF
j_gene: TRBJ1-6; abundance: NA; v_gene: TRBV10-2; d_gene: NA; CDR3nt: TGCGCCAGCGATTCCGGGTCTTCCATTCTTAATTCACCCCTCCACTTT; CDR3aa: CASDSGSSILNSPLHF
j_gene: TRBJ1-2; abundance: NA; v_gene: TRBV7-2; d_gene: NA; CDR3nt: TGTGCCAGCAATTGGTTTACCTATGGCTACACCTTC; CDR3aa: CASNWFTYGYTF
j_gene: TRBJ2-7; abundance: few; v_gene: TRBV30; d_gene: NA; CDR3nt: TGTGCCTGGAGTCGGACAGCAAGCTCCTACGAGCAGTACTTC; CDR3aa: CAWSRTASSYEQYF
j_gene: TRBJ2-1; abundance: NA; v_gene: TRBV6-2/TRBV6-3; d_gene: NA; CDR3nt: TGTGCCAGCAGTTACTCGAGTCTGGCCTACAATGAGCAGTTCTTC; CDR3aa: CASSYSSLAYNEQFF
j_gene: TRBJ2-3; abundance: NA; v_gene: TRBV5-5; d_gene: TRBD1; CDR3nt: TGTGCCAGCAGCTCGAAGGGACAGGGGACGCAGTATTTT; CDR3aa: CASSSKGQGTQYF
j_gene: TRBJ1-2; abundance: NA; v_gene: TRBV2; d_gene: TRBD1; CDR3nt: TGTGCCAGCAGATCCGGGACAGGGGATGGCTACACCTTC; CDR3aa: CASRSGTGDGYTF
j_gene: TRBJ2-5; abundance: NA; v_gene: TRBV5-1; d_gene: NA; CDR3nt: TGCGCCAGCAGCTTGTTGACCGGGGAGACCCAGTACTTC; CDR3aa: CASSLLTGETQYF
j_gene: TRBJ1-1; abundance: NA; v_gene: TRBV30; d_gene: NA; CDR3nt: TGTGCCTGCACGGGTAACAACATGAACACTGAAGCTTTCTTT; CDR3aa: CACTGNNMNTEAFF
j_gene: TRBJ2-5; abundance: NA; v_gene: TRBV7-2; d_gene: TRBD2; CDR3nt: TGTGCCAGCAGCTTACGGCGGGGGGGAGGAGAGACCCAGTACTTC; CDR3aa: CASSLRRGGGETQYF
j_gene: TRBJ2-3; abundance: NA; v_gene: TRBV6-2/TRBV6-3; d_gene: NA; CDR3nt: TGTGCCAGCAGTTACGGGGGAGCGACAGATACGCAGTATTTT; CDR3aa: CASSYGGATDTQYF
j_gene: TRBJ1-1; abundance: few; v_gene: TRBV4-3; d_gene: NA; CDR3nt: TGCGCCAGCAGCCAAGAGTGGAGCCCGGACAAGAACACTGAAGCTTTCTTT; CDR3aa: CASSQEWSPDKNTEAFF
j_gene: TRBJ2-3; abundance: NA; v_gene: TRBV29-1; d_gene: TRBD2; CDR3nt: TGCAGCGTTGGGGTAGGGACTAGCGCAACAGATACGCAGTATTTT; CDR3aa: CSVGVGTSATDTQYF
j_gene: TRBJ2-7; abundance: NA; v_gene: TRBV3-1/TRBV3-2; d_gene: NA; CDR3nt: TGTGCCAGCAGCCAAATCTACGAGCAGTACTTC; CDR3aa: CASSQIYEQYF
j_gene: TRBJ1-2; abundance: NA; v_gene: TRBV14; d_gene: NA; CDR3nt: TGTGCCAGCAGCCAAAGACCTCATAACTATGGCTACACCTTC; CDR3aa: CASSQRPHNYGYTF
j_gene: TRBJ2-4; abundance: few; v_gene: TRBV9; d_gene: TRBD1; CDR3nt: TGTGCCAGCAGCGCAAGACAGGGAGAGGACAAAAACATTCAGTACTTC; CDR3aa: CASSARQGEDKNIQYF
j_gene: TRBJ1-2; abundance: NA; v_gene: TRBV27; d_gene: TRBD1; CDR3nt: TGTGCCAGCAGAGCTGTCGAGGGACAGGGGGCTTTTGGCTACACCTTC; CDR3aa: CASRAVEGQGAFGYTF
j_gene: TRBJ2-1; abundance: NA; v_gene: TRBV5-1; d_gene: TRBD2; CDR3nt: TGCGCCAGCACCGCCCTAGCGGGGTTCAACGGTGAGCAGTTCTTC; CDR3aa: CASTALAGFNGEQFF
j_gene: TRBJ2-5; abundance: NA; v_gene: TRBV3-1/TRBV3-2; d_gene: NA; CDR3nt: TGTGCCAGCAGCCAAGCCGGGGCCCAGTACTTC; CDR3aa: CASSQAGAQYF
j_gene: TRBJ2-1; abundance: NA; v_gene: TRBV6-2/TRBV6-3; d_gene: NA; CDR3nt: TGTGCCAGCAGTGCAGAAAGACTAGATTTCAATGAGCAGTTCTTC; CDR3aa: CASSAERLDFNEQFF
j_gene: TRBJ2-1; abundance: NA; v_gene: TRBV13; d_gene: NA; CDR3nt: TGTGCCAGCAGCTTTAGTCTAAGAGGGGCCACCCCCTACAATGAGCAGTTCTTC; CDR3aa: CASSFSLRGATPYNEQFF
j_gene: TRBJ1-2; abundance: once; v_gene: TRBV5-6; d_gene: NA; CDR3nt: TGTGCCAGCAGCTTGGCCCAGTGGGGCTACACCTTC; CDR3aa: CASSLAQWGYTF
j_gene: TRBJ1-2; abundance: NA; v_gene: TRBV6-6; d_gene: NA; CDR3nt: TGTGCCAGCAGTTACGAGACAGACAGATTCTATGGCTACACCTTC; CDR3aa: CASSYETDRFYGYTF
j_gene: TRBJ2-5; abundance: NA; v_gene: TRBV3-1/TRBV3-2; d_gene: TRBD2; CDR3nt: TGTGCCAGCAGCCAAGTTGGAGTATGTGGCGGGGGGCTGGGGGAGCAAGAGACCCAGTACTTC; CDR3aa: CASSQVGVCGGGLGEQETQYF
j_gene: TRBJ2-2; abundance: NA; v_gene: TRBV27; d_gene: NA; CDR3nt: TGTGCCAGCAGTTTCCTACTAACCCGCGGGACAGCCCTTAACACCGGGGAGCTGTTTTTT; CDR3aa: CASSFLLTRGTALNTGELFF
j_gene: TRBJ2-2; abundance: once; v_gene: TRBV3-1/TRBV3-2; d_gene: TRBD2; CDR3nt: TGTGCCAGCAGCCAAGACCAGCGTAGACTAGCGGGGGTGACCGGGGAGCTGTTTTTT; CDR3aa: CASSQDQRRLAGVTGELFF
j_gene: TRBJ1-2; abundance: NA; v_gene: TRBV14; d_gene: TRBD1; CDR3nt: TGTGCCAGCAGCCAAGATCCTTTGACAGGGGGCGCAAAGTCGTCGGAATTCTATGGCTACACCTTC; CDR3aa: CASSQDPLTGGAKSSEFYGYTF
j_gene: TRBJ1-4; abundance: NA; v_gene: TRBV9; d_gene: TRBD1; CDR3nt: TGTGCCAGCAGCGTAGCGGGACAGGGTGGCGAAAAACTGTTTTTT; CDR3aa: CASSVAGQGGEKLFF
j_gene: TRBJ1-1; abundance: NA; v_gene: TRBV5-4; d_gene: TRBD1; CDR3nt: TGTGCCAGCAGCTTGGACAGGGGCACTGAAGCTTTCTTT; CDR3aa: CASSLDRGTEAFF
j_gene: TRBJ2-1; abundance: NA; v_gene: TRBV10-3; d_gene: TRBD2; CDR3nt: TGTGCCATCAGTGAGTCGGTGGTAGCGGGGGGAAATGAGCAGTTCTTC; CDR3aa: CAISESVVAGGNEQFF
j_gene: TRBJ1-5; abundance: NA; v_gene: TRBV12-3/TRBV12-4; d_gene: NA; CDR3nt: TGTGCCAGCCGACTCAGGGAGAAGCCCCAGCATTTT; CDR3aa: CASRLREKPQHF
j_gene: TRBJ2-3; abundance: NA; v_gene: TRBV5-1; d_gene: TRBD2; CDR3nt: TGCGCCAGCAGCTTCAGACTAGCGGGGGCGGGGGATACGCAGTATTTT; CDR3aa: CASSFRLAGAGDTQYF
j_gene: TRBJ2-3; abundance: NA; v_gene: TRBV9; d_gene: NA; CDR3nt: TGTGCCAGCAGCCCCCGCTTTTCAAGCGAAGCCGATACGCAGTATTTT; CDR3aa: CASSPRFSSEADTQYF
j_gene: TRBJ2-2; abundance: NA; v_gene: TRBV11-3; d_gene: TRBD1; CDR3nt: TGTGCCAGCAGCTTAGATCTGGTTATGGGACAGGGTGGCACCGGGGAGCTGTTTTTT; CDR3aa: CASSLDLVMGQGGTGELFF
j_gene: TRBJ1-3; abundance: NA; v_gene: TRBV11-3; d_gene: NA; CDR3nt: TGTGCCAGCAGCTTAGGGGGGATTGGAAACACCATATATTTT; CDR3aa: CASSLGGIGNTIYF
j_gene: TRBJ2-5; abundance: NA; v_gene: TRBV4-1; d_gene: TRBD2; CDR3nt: TGCGCCAGCAGCCAAGAATGGAGCGGGGGGCGGGAGACCCAGTACTTC; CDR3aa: CASSQEWSGGRETQYF
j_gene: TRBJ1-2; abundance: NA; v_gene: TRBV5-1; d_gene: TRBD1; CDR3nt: TGCGCCAGCAGCCAGAAGACAGGGGGGCATGGCTACACCTTC; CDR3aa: CASSQKTGGHGYTF
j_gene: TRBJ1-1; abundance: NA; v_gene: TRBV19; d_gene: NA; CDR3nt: TGTGCCAGTAGTATCCAACCGACGGGGACTGAAGCTTTCTTT; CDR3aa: CASSIQPTGTEAFF
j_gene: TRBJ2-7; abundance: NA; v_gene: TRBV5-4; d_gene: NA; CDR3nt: TGTGCCAGCAGCTTGGCGGGGGTGGTGACCTACGAGCAGTACTTC; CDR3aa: CASSLAGVVTYEQYF
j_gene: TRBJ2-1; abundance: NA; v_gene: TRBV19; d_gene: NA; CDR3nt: TGTGCCAGTAAGAAGGGTAACTCTATCTACAATGAGCAGTTCTTC; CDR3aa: CASKKGNSIYNEQFF
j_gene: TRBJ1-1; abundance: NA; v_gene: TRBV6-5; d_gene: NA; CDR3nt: TGTGCCAGCAGCGCCGTAGGGGCGAACACTGAAGCTTTCTTT; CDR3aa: CASSAVGANTEAFF
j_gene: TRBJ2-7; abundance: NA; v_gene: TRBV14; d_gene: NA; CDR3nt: TGTGCCAGCAGCCAGTTTTCCTACGAGCAGTACTTC; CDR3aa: CASSQFSYEQYF
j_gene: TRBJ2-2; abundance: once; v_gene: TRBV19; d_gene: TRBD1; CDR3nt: TGTGCCAGTAGTGTGGGACAGGTTCCCGGGGAGCTGTTTTTT; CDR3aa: CASSVGQVPGELFF
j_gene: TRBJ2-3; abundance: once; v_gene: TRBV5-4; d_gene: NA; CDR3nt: TGTGCCAGCAGCCAAACAGGGAGGGGGGTAACAGATACGCAGTATTTT; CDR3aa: CASSQTGRGVTDTQYF
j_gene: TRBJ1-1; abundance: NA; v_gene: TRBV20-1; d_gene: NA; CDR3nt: TGCAGTGTCTCCGGAAACACTGAAGCTTTCTTT; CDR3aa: CSVSGNTEAFF
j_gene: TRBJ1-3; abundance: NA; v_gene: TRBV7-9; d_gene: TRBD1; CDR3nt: TGTGCCAGCAGCCGTCCCGGGACAGGGTCTGGAAACACCATATATTTT; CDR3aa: CASSRPGTGSGNTIYF
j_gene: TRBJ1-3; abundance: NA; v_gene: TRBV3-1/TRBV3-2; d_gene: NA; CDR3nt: TGTGCCAGCAGCCAACCTCGCCGGGCACTTGGAAACACCATATATTTT; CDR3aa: CASSQPRRALGNTIYF
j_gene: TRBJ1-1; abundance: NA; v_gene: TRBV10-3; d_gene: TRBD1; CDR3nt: TGTGCCATCAGTGAGTTTCGGACAGGATTGAACACTGAAGCTTTCTTT; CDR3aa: CAISEFRTGLNTEAFF
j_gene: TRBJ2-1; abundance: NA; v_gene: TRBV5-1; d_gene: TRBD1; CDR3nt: TGCGCCAGCAGCTTAGGTGGGGGACAGTACAATGAGCAGTTCTTC; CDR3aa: CASSLGGGQYNEQFF
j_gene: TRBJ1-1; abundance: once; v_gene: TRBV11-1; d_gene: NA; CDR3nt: TGTGCCAGCAGCTTACCCAGGACGAGGCGGGTCGAAGCTTTCTTT; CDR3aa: CASSLPRTRRVEAFF
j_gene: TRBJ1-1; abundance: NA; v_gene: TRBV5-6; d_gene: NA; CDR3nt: TGTGCCAGCAGCTTGAGGGGATTGTTCACTGAAGCTTTCTTT; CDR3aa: CASSLRGLFTEAFF